This T cell receptor beta chain appears in the sequencing data of a study of blood T cell repertoires in COVID-19. For the study at large: Researchers got acute and convalescent COVID-19 samples from the United States, Italy and Spain. Nucleic acid was either cDNA or gDNA, and it came from T cells, B-cell-depleted T cells, or PBMCs.

In the original processing: The authors estimated nucleated cell counts from reference gene primer amplification. TCRdb's copy holds only in-frame clones and misses some; the assay was immunoSEQ multiplex PCR. That table supplies the V and J calls and clone size; D and trimming were determined from the DNA. The sample lists approximately 390,000 clones, around 91% occurring once. The CDR3 loop spans 16 amino acids. V lost 2 bases, J lost 0 bases, and 12 bases lay in between. Looked up from germline, CDR1 is LNHNV and CDR2 is YYDKDF (reference sequence). Sequenced sample: peripheral blood. V is TRBV15 and J is TRBJ2-3; maybe TRBD1 (6 bases). The sequence derives from a man aged 18 to 30 with active or convalescent COVID-19. CDR3 sequence: CATSRLDRPSTDTQYF. The CDR3 region has the DNA TGTGCCACCAGCAGACTCGACAGGCCGAGCACAGATACGCAGTATTTT.